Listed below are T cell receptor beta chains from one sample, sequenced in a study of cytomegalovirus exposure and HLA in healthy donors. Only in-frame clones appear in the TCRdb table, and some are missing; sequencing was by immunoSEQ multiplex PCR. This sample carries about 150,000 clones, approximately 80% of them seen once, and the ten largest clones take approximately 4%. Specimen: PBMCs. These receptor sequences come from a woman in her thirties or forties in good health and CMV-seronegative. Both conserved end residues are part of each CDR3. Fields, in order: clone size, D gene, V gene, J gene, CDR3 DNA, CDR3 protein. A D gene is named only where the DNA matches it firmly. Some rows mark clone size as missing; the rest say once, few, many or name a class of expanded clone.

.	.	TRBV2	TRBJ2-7	TGTGCCAGCAGCGGACAGTTCTCGGAGTACTTC	CASSGQFSEYF
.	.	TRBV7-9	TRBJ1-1	TGTGCCAGCAGCGCACAGGCAAACACTGAAGCTTTCTTT	CASSAQANTEAFF
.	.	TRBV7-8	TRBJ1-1	TGTGCCAGCAGCTTAGCTTGGACAGCTACTGAAGCTTTCTTT	CASSLAWTATEAFF
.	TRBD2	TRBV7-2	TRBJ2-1	TGTGCCAGCAGCCCACAGGGACTAGCGGGAGAGGAGGAGCAGTTCTTC	CASSPQGLAGEEEQFF
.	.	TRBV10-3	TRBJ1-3	TGTGCCATCAGTATTCTCACTACCGAGACGAGAAACACCATATATTTT	CAISILTTETRNTIYF
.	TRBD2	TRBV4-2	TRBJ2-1	TGTGCCAGCAGCCAAGACTTGGCGGGGGGGCCGAGGATCAATGAGCAGTTCTTC	CASSQDLAGGPRINEQFF
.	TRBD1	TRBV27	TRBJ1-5	TGTGCCAGCAGTTTACAGGGACAGGGTTATCAGCCCCAGCATTTT	CASSLQGQGYQPQHF
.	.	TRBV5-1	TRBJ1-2	TGCGCCAGCAGGCTTCGGGACATAGAGCACTTC	CASRLRDIEHF
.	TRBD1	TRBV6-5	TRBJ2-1	TGTGCCAGCAGTTACACGCCGGGACAGGGCCCCAATGAGCAGTTCTTC	CASSYTPGQGPNEQFF
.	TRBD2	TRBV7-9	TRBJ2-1	TGTGCCAGCAGCCCGGGACTAGCGGGAGAGGATGAGCAGTTCTTC	CASSPGLAGEDEQFF
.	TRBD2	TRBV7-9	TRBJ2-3	TGTGCCAGCAGCCTGGGACTAGCGGGAGCGGGAGATACGCAGTATTTT	CASSLGLAGAGDTQYF
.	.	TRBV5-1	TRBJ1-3	TGCGCCAGCAGCTTGGAGACTCGTCACTCTGGAAACACCATATATTTT	CASSLETRHSGNTIYF
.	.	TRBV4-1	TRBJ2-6	TGCGCCAGCAGCCAAGAGGGTAGGGGAACGGAGGGGGCCAACGTCCTGACTTTC	CASSQEGRGTEGANVLTF
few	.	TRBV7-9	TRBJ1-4	TGTGCCAGCAGCTCTGCGGGACCGCAGAATGAAAAACTGTTTTTT	CASSSAGPQNEKLFF
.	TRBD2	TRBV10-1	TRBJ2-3	TGCGCCAGCAGCCCACTTAGCGGGGGGAGCACAGATACGCAGTATTTT	CASSPLSGGSTDTQYF
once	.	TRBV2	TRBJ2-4	TGTGCCGCACAGATAGCCAAAAACATTCAGTACTTC	CAAQIAKNIQYF
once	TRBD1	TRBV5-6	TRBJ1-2	TGTGCCAGCAGGGGGGACAGCCTCTATGGCTACACCTTC	CASRGDSLYGYTF
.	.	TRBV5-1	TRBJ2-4	TGCGCCAGCAGCTTGAGGTCTGGGGGGAACATTCAGTACTTC	CASSLRSGGNIQYF
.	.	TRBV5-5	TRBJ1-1	TGTGCCAGCAGCTCTCGCGACAGGGAAGCTTTCTTT	CASSSRDREAFF
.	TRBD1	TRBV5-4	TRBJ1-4	TGTGCCAGCAGCATCCAGGGGGCCAATAATGAAAAACTGTTTTTT	CASSIQGANNEKLFF
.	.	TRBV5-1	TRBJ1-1	TGCGCCAGCAGCCCGGGACACTCTAACACTGAAGCTTTCTTT	CASSPGHSNTEAFF
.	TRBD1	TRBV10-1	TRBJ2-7	TGCGCCAGCAGGGGATACAGGGGCTCCCGGTCCGCGCAGTACTTC	CASRGYRGSRSAQYF
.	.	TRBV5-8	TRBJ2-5	TGTGCCAGCAACCAGGGTGGGGAGACCCAGTACTTC	CASNQGGETQYF
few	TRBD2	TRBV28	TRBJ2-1	TGTGCCAGCAGTTCAATAGCGGGAGTCCACAATGAGCAGTTCTTC	CASSSIAGVHNEQFF
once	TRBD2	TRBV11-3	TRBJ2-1	TGTGCCAGCAGCCTAATAGCGGGAGTTTCCTACAATGAGCAGTTCTTC	CASSLIAGVSYNEQFF
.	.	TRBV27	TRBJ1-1	TGTGCCAGCAGTTTCCGGGGGGCGAACACTGAAGCTTTCTTT	CASSFRGANTEAFF
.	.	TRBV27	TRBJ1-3	TGTGCCAGCAGTTTAGAGGGAAGGATTGGAAACACCATATATTTT	CASSLEGRIGNTIYF
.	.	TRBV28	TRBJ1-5	TGTGCCAGCTCTGGGGGGACCCCCGGCAATCAGCCCCAGCATTTT	CASSGGTPGNQPQHF
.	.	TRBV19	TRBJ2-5	TGTGCCAGTAGTAATACAGGCCAAGAGACCCAGTACTTC	CASSNTGQETQYF
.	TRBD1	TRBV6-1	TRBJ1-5	TGTGCCAGCAGCGAGACAGGGGGTAGCAATCAGCCCCAGCATTTT	CASSETGGSNQPQHF
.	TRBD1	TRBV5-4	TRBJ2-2	TGTGCCAGCAGCCGCCCGGGACAGGGGCCACCGGGGACCGGGGAGCTGTTTTTT	CASSRPGQGPPGTGELFF
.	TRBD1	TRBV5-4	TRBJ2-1	TGTGCCAGCAGCCCCCGCCGCGGGACAGGGAGTAATGAGCAGTTCTTC	CASSPRRGTGSNEQFF
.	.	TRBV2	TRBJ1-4	TGTGCCAGCAGTGAATTAGGGGTTTCTAATGAAAAACTGTTTTTT	CASSELGVSNEKLFF
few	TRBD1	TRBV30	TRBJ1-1	TGTGCCTGCAGGGGGGTTGAAGCTTTCTTT	CACRGVEAFF
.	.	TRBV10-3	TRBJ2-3	TGTGCCATCCAACGCCAGGGTATGACAGATACGCAGTATTTT	CAIQRQGMTDTQYF
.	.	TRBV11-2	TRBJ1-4	TGTGCCAGCAGCTTCGGAGTGGGAGGGAGGCGTGAAAAACTGTTTTTT	CASSFGVGGRREKLFF
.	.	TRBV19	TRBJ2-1	TGTGCCAGGCCTTGGCCCTACAATGAGCAGTTCTTC	CARPWPYNEQFF
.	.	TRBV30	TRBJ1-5	TGTGCCTGGAGTGTACTTAGCAATCAGCCCCAGCATTTT	CAWSVLSNQPQHF
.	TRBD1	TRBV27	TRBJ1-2	TGTGCCAGCAGTGACACAGGGGGCGGCTATGGCTACACCTTC	CASSDTGGGYGYTF
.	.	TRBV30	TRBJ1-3	TGTGCCTGGAGTCCCTTAGCCGGTGCTGGAAACACCATATATTTT	CAWSPLAGAGNTIYF
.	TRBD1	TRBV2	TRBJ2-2	TGTGCCAGCAGTGAAACCAGGGGGTACACCGGGGAGCTGTTTTTT	CASSETRGYTGELFF
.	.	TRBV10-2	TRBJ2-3	TGCGCCAGCAGTCAAGATACGCAGTATTTT	CASSQDTQYF
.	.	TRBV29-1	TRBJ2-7	TGCAGCGTTGGAACAGGGAGCTACGAGCAGTACTTC	CSVGTGSYEQYF
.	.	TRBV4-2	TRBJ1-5	TGTGCCAGCAGCCAAGCTCGCAATCAGCCCCAGCATTTT	CASSQARNQPQHF
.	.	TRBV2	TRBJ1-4	TGTGCCAGCAGTCGGAGGAGGGTTGGGAATGAAAAACTGTTTTTT	CASSRRRVGNEKLFF
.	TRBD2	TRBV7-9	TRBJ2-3	TGTGCCAGCAGCCGGACTAGCGGGAGTCGAAGAGATACGCAGTATTTT	CASSRTSGSRRDTQYF
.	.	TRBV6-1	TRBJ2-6	TGTGCCAGTACAGGGAACGAGGCTGGGGCCAACGTCCTGACTTTC	CASTGNEAGANVLTF
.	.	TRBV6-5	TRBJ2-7	TGTGCCAGCAGTTACTCCCTCGGGTCCCACGAGCAGTACTTC	CASSYSLGSHEQYF
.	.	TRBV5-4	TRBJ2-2	TGTGCCGGCGGTCCTCACACCGGGGAGCTGTTTTTT	CAGGPHTGELFF
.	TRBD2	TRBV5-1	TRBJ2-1	TGCGCCAGCAGCTCGACTAGCGGGGATTACAATGAGCAGTTCTTC	CASSSTSGDYNEQFF
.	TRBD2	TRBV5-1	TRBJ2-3	TGCGCCAGCAGCTTAGCGGGGGGTGTTACAGATACGCAGTATTTT	CASSLAGGVTDTQYF